This T cell receptor (beta chain) is drawn from a study of blood T cell repertoires in COVID-19. The overall study: Spain, Italy and the United States supplied samples that represented acute and convalescent COVID-19. Sample material is recorded as cDNA or gDNA derived from T cells, B-cell-depleted T cells, or PBMCs.

It was during active infection that Seattle patients were enrolled and then longitudinally followed. Assay used: immunoSEQ multiplex PCR; TCRdb lists only in-frame clones, some missing. Here the sample spans roughly 120,000 clones, about 94% being singletons. V was pared by 7 bases and J by 4 bases, with 15 bases between. This CDR3 contains 14 residues. Germline loops: CDR1 SGHTA, CDR2 FQGNSA. This rearrangement joins TRBV7-2 to TRBJ2-3; no reliable D call. The sample taken for sequencing was peripheral blood. The origin of this receptor is a man in his fifties with COVID-19, enrolled during active disease. CDR3 region: CASNARRSSDTQYF. In nucleotides, the CDR3 is TGTGCCAGCAATGCTCGCCGCAGTTCAGATACGCAGTATTTT.